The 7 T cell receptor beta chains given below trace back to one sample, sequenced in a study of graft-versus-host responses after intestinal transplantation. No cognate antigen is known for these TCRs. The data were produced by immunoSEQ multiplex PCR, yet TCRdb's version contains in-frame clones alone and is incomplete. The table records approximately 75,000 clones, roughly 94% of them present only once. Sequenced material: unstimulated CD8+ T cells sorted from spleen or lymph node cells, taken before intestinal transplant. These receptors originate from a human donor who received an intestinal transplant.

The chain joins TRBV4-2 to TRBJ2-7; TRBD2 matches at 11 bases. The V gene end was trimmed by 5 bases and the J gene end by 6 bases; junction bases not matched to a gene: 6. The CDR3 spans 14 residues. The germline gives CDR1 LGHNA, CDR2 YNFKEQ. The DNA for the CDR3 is TGTGCCAGCAGCGTACTAGCGGGAGAGGGCGAGCAGTACTTC. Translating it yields CASSVLAGEGEQYF.

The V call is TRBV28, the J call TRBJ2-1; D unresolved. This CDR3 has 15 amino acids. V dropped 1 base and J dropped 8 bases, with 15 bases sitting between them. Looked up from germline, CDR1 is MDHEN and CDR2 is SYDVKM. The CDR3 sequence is CASSLYPSPGYEQFF. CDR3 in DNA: TGTGCCAGCAGTTTATATCCTAGTCCCGGCTATGAGCAGTTCTTC.

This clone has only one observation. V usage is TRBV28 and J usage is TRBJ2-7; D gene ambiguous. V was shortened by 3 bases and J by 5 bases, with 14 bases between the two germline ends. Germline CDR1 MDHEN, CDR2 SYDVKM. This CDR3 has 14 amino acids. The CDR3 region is CASSFSFRVDEQYF. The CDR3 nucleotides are TGTGCCAGCAGTTTTTCTTTTCGGGTGGACGAGCAGTACTTC.

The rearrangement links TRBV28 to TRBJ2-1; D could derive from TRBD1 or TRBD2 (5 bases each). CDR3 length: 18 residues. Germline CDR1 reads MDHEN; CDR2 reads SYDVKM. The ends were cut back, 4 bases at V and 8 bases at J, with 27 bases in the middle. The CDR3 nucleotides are TGTGCCAGCAGTTCAAGCCCCTGGGGGTGGGGGTATTGGGATGAGCAGTTCTTC. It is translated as CASSSSPWGWGYWDEQFF.

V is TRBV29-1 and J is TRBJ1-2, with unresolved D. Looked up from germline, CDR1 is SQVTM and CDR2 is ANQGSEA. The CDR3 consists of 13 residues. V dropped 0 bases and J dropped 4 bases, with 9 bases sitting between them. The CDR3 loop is CSVEEGGIYGYTF. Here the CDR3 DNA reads TGCAGCGTTGAAGAGGGAGGGATCTATGGCTACACCTTC.

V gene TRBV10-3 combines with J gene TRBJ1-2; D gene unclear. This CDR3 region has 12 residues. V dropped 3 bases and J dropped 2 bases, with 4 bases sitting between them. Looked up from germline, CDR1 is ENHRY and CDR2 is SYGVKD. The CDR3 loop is CAISEGNYGYTF. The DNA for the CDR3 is TGTGCCATCAGTGAAGGGAACTATGGCTACACCTTC.

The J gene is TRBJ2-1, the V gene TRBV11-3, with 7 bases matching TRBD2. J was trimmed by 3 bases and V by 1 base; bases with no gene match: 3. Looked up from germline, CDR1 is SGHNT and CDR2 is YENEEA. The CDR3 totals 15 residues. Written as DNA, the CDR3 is TGTGCCAGCAGCTTAGCGGGAGGAAACTACAATGAGCAGTTCTTC. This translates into CASSLAGGNYNEQFF.